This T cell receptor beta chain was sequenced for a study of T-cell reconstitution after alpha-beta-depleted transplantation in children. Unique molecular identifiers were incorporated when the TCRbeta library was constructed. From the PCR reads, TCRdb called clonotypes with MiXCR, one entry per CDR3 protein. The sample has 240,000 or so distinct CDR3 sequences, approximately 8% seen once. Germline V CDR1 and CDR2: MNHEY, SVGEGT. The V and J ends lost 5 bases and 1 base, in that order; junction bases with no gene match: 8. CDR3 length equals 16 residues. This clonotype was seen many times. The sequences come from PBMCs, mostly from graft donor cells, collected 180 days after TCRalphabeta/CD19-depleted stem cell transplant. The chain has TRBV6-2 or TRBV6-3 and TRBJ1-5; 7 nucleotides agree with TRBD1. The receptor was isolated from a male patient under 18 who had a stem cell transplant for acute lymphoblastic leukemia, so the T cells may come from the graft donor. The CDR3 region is CASSHPRGGSNQPQHF. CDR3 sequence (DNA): TGTGCCAGCAGTCACCCCAGGGGGGGGAGCAATCAGCCCCAGCATTTT.